Below, 25 T cell receptor beta chains from the same sample are listed, as sequenced in a study of CD8 T cells in seronegative destructive rheumatoid arthritis. The repertoire was sequenced with immunoSEQ multiplex PCR; TCRdb's copy has only in-frame clones and lacks some. The sample has about 4,100 clones, under 85% seen once. Material for sequencing was CD8+ T cells from blood. These receptors were taken from a woman aged 50-70 years with seronegative destructive rheumatoid arthritis.

J is TRBJ2-6 and V is TRBV28; 8 bases map to TRBD2. The CDR3 is made up of 14 amino acids. The J segment lost 0 bases and the V segment lost 9 bases, leaving 1 base of the junction unmatched. CDR1 and CDR2 from the germline V gene are MDHEN and SYDVKM. The CDR3 bases are TGTGCCAGTCGGGGGGGCTCTGGGGCCAACGTCCTGACTTTC. Translation gives CASRGGSGANVLTF.

This chain uses TRBV4-1 with TRBJ1-2; possible D gene TRBD1, 6 bases. The germline CDR1 and CDR2 sequences are MGHRA and YSYEKL. Trimming removed 1 base at V and 3 bases at J, with 15 bases between. The CDR3 runs to 16 residues. The chain's CDR3 is CASSQAGGGLYYGYTF. The CDR3 DNA reads as TGCGCCAGCAGCCAAGCGGGCGGGGGCCTGTACTATGGCTACACCTTC.

V gene TRBV7-3 combines with J gene TRBJ1-6, with a weak D call TRBD1 (6 bases). Germline V CDR1 and CDR2: SGHTA, FQGTGA. The CDR3 consists of 16 residues. V was pared by 4 bases and J by 7 bases, with 17 bases between. In DNA, the CDR3 is TGTGCCAGCAGCTCCCTCGCGTGGGACAAAAATTCACCCCTCCACTTT. It yields the protein CASSSLAWDKNSPLHF.

V is TRBV5-5 and J is TRBJ1-2, with TRBD1 as a possible D gene (5 bases). The CDR3 contains 14 residues. CDR1 is SGHKS, CDR2 YYEKEE, per germline (reference sequence). The V end lost 6 bases, the J end lost 8 bases, and 20 bases lay between the germline ends. The CDR3 DNA is TGTGCCAGCATCGCCCCGGGTGGGGCCGAAGGCTACACCTTC. Translation gives CASIAPGGAEGYTF.

V gene TRBV4-1 combines with J gene TRBJ2-2; D might be TRBD1 (6 bases). Per germline, CDR1 MGHRA and CDR2 YSYEKL. Trimming removed 1 base from V and 2 bases from J, with 11 bases in between. CDR3 size: 16 residues. This CDR3 reads CASSQVGQSNTGELFF. The DNA for the CDR3 is TGCGCCAGCAGCCAAGTAGGACAGAGTAACACCGGGGAGCTGTTTTTT.

The rearrangement joins TRBV27 to TRBJ2-7; 7 nucleotides align to TRBD1. Germline lookup yields CDR1 MNHEY and CDR2 SMNVEV (reference sequence). The ends lost 0 bases at V and 2 bases at J; junction bases unmatched: 13. This CDR3 comprises 18 residues. Written as DNA, the CDR3 is TGTGCCAGCAGTTTATCGCCATATTTCCGGGACAGTACCTACGAGCAGTACTTC. Translating it yields CASSLSPYFRDSTYEQYF.

V and J are TRBV4-1 and TRBJ2-1; 10 positions agree with TRBD2. Germline V gives CDR1 MGHRA, CDR2 YSYEKL. V lost 1 base to trimming and J lost 2 bases; unmatched junction nucleotides: 20. The CDR3 is 22 amino acids. The CDR3 reads CASSQGPLGSSGGATAYNEQFF. The CDR3 DNA sequence: TGCGCCAGCAGCCAAGGGCCCTTGGGTTCGAGCGGGGGGGCCACGGCCTACAATGAGCAGTTCTTC.

The rearrangement uses TRBV7-7 and TRBJ2-7; 8 bases line up with TRBD1. V dropped 4 bases and J dropped 5; count of bases not matched to a gene: 4. Per the germline V gene, CDR1 is SSHAT and CDR2 is FNYEAQ (reference sequence). CDR3 length: 13 residues. The CDR3 region is CASSYGQGHEQYF. As DNA, the CDR3 is TGTGCCAGCAGCTATGGACAGGGCCACGAGCAGTACTTC. Combining the CDR3 with reference TRBV7-7 and TRBJ2-7 gives the whole variable domain GAGVSQSPRYKVTKRGQDVTLRCDPISSHATLYWYQQALGQGPEFLTYFNYEAQPDKSGLPSDRFSAERPEGSISTLTIQRTEQRDSAMYRCASSYGQGHEQYFGPGTRLTVT.

This clone showed up just a few times. This sequence joins TRBV7-3 and TRBJ2-3, with D perhaps TRBD2 (7 bases). Germline V gene lookup returns CDR1 SGHTA and CDR2 FQGTGA. V was pared by 6 bases and J by 5 bases, with 18 bases between. The CDR3 consists of 15 residues. The CDR3 reads CASSIWGGPGDTQYF. As DNA, the CDR3 is TGTGCCAGCAGTATTTGGGGGGGGCCGGGAGATACGCAGTATTTT.

The V and J genes are TRBV2 and TRBJ2-1, with D tentatively TRBD2 (5 bases). The CDR3 has 13 residues. Germline V gives CDR1 SNHLY, CDR2 FYNNEI. Between the trimmed V and J ends, which lost 6 bases and 4 bases, there was a span of 10 bases. The CDR3 loop is CASREPGYNEQFF. The CDR3 bases are TGTGCCAGCAGGGAGCCGGGGTACAATGAGCAGTTCTTC.

This rearrangement joins TRBV6-1 to TRBJ2-7; weak D call: TRBD1 (5 bases). Deletions cut 6 bases from V and 3 bases from J, with 9 bases between. This CDR3 is built from 12 residues. Germline-derived CDR1 and CDR2 are MNHNS and SASEGT. The CDR3: CASRPTGYEQYF. Written as DNA, the CDR3 is TGTGCCAGCAGACCCACAGGCTACGAGCAGTACTTC.

The CDR3 sequence is CASSPWTSGSYEQYF. In DNA, the CDR3 is TGTGCCAGCAGTCCCTGGACTAGCGGGAGCTACGAGCAGTACTTC. This chain links TRBV27 with TRBJ2-7; 13 positions match TRBD2. Germline V gene data show CDR1 as MNHEY and CDR2 as SMNVEV (reference sequence). CDR3 length equals 15 residues. V dropped 5 bases and J dropped 3; count of bases not matched to a gene: 4.

The V and J genes are TRBV5-5 and TRBJ2-7; the match to TRBD1 covers 7 bases. The CDR3 runs 14 residues. V was pared by 5 bases and J by 2 bases, with 7 bases of the junction left unmatched. Germline lookup yields CDR1 SGHKS and CDR2 YYEKEE (reference sequence). This CDR3 is CASSYSQGAYEQYF. Here the CDR3 DNA reads TGTGCCAGCAGTTATTCCCAGGGGGCCTACGAGCAGTACTTC.

This chain links TRBV6-6 with TRBJ2-7, with 8 bases matching TRBD2. The J segment lost 2 bases and the V segment lost 2 bases, leaving 8 bases of the junction unmatched. Germline loops: CDR1 MNHNY, CDR2 SVGAGI (reference sequence). The CDR3 sequence is 16 residues long. In DNA form, the CDR3 reads TGTGCCAGCAGTTACGACAGGACTAGCTCCGCCTACGAGCAGTACTTC. It specifies CASSYDRTSSAYEQYF.

The genes are TRBV19 and TRBJ1-1; TRBD1 is a possible D gene (5 bases). The CDR3 loop spans 13 amino acids. Trimming removed 6 bases from V and 5 bases from J, with 13 bases in between. CDR1 is LNHDA and CDR2 is SQIVND in the germline V gene (reference sequence). CDR3: CASSTGMRTEAFF. Here the CDR3 DNA reads TGTGCCAGTAGCACAGGAATGAGGACTGAAGCTTTCTTT. Supplemented by reference TRBV19 and TRBJ1-1, the full variable domain reads DGGITQSPKYLFRKEGQNVTLSCEQNLNHDAMYWYRQDPGQGLRLIYYSQIVNDFQKGDIAEGYSVSREKKESFPLTVTSAQKNPTAFYLCASSTGMRTEAFFGQGTRLTVV.

The chain links TRBV27 to TRBJ2-1; D may be TRBD1 (5 bases). V was clipped by 2 bases and J by 0 bases, with 11 bases between them. The CDR3 runs 16 residues. CDR1 and CDR2 (germline): MNHEY, SMNVEV (reference sequence). Written as DNA, the CDR3 is TGTGCCAGCAGTTTAGCAGGGATGGGCTCCTACAATGAGCAGTTCTTC. It specifies CASSLAGMGSYNEQFF.

The chain recombines TRBV6-4 with TRBJ2-1, with TRBD2 identical over 8 bases. V dropped 5 bases and J dropped 0; count of bases not matched to a gene: 0. The V gene's germline CDR1 is MRHNA and CDR2 SNTAGT. The CDR3 is made up of 14 amino acids. CDR3 amino acids: CASSRGGSYNEQFF. The DNA for the CDR3 is TGTGCCAGCAGTCGGGGGGGCTCCTACAATGAGCAGTTCTTC.

The rearrangement links TRBV6-4 to TRBJ2-1; TRBD2 agrees at 14 bases. CDR1 and CDR2 from the germline V gene are MRHNA and SNTAGT. The CDR3 length is 15 residues. The V gene end was trimmed by 7 bases and the J gene end by 9 bases; junction bases not matched to a gene: 8. The CDR3 sequence is CASTMTSGGAAEQFF. CDR3 DNA: TGTGCCAGCACCATGACTAGCGGGGGGGCGGCTGAGCAGTTCTTC.

V usage is TRBV19 and J usage is TRBJ1-1; D remains unclear. The CDR3 length is 13 residues. The V end was cut by 6 bases, the J end by 0 bases, with 8 bases between. Germline assignment: CDR1 LNHDA and CDR2 SQIVND (reference sequence). The CDR3 region is CASSPDMNTEAFF. In DNA form, the CDR3 reads TGTGCCAGTAGCCCAGACATGAACACTGAAGCTTTCTTT.

This clone showed up just a few times. The gene calls are TRBV5-5 and TRBJ2-1, with TRBD1 as a possible D gene (6 bases). From germline, CDR1 is SGHKS and CDR2 YYEKEE (reference sequence). Trimming stripped 4 bases from V and 5 bases from J, with 16 bases between. This CDR3 has 15 amino acids. CDR3 nucleotides: TGTGCCAGCAGCAGCCGAGGACAGACTAACAATGAGCAGTTCTTC. Its protein is CASSSRGQTNNEQFF.

The CDR3 spells CASSSATDRVGTEAFF. DNA for the CDR3: TGTGCCAGCAGCTCGGCCACCGACAGGGTAGGGACTGAAGCTTTCTTT. The rearrangement links TRBV7-6 to TRBJ1-1; 7 positions match TRBD1. The trim removed 4 bases at V and 5 bases at J, leaving 13 bases unmatched. The CDR3 consists of 16 residues. The germline gives CDR1 SGHVS, CDR2 FNYEAQ.

The sample holds a few counts of this clone. This chain joins TRBV2 and TRBJ1-2; possible D gene TRBD1, 5 bases. This CDR3 is built from 14 residues. Germline V gives CDR1 SNHLY, CDR2 FYNNEI. The V and J ends lost 6 bases and 5 bases respectively, with 16 bases between them. CDR3 DNA: TGTGCCAGCAGGCGTCGGGGGGATCTTTATGGCTACACCTTC. Protein: CASRRRGDLYGYTF.

J is TRBJ2-5 and V is TRBV9; D might be TRBD2 (5 bases). The CDR3 is made up of 15 amino acids. V lost 0 bases to trimming and J lost 1 base, with 10 bases between them. Germline V gene sequence: CDR1 SGDLS, CDR2 YYNGEE. The CDR3 DNA reads TGTGCCAGCAGCGTAGGCGCTAGCCTCCAAGAGACCCAGTACTTC. Amino acid sequence: CASSVGASLQETQYF.

The rearrangement links TRBV7-3 to TRBJ2-1; TRBD2 is a possible D gene (5 bases). The CDR3 length is 16 residues. Between the trimmed V and J ends, which lost 1 base and 0 bases, there was a span of 10 bases. Germline lookup yields CDR1 SGHTA and CDR2 FQGTGA. The CDR3 here is CASSLIASYSYNEQFF. Written as DNA, the CDR3 is TGTGCCAGCAGCTTAATTGCTAGCTACTCCTACAATGAGCAGTTCTTC.

The chain employs TRBV9 and TRBJ2-5; tentative D call: TRBD2 (6 bases). Trimming removed 0 bases at V and 3 bases at J, with 9 bases between. Germline lookup yields CDR1 SGDLS and CDR2 YYNGEE. This CDR3 spans 14 amino acids. This chain's CDR3 is CASSVEASEETQYF. The CDR3 bases are TGTGCCAGCAGCGTAGAGGCTAGCGAAGAGACCCAGTACTTC.